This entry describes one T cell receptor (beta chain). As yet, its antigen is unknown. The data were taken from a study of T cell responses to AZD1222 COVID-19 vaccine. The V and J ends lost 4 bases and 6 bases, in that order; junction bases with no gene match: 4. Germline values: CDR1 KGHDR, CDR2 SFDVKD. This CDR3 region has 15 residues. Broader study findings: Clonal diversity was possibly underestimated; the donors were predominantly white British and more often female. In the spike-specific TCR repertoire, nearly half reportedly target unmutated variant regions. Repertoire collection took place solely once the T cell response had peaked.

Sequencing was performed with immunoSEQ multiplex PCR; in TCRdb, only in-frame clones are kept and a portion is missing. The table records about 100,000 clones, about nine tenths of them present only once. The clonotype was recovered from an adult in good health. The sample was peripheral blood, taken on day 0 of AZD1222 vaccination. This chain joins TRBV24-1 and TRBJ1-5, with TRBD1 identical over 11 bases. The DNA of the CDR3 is TGTGCCACCAGTGACGGGGACAGGGGGTCTCAGCCCCAGCATTTT. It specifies CATSDGDRGSQPQHF.